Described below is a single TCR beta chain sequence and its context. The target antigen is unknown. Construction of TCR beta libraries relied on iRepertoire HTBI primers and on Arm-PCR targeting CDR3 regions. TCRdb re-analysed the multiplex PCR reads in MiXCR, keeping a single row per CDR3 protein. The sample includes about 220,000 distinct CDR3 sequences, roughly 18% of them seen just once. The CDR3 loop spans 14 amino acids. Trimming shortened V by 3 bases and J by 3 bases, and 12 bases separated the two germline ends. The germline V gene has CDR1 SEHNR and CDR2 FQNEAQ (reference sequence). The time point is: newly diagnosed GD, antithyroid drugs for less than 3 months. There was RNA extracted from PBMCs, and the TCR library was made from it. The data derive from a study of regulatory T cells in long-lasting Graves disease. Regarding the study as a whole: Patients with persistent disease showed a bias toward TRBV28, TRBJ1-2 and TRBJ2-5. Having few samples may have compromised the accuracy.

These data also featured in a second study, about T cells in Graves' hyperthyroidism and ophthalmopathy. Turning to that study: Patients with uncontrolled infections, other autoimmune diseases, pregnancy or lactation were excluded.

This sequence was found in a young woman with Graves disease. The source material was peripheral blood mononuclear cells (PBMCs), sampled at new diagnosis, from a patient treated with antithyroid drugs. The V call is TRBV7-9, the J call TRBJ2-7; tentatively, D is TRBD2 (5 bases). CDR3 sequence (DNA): TGTGCCAGCAGCTTCCGAGGGAAGGGCTACGAGCAGTACTTC. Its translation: CASSFRGKGYEQYF.